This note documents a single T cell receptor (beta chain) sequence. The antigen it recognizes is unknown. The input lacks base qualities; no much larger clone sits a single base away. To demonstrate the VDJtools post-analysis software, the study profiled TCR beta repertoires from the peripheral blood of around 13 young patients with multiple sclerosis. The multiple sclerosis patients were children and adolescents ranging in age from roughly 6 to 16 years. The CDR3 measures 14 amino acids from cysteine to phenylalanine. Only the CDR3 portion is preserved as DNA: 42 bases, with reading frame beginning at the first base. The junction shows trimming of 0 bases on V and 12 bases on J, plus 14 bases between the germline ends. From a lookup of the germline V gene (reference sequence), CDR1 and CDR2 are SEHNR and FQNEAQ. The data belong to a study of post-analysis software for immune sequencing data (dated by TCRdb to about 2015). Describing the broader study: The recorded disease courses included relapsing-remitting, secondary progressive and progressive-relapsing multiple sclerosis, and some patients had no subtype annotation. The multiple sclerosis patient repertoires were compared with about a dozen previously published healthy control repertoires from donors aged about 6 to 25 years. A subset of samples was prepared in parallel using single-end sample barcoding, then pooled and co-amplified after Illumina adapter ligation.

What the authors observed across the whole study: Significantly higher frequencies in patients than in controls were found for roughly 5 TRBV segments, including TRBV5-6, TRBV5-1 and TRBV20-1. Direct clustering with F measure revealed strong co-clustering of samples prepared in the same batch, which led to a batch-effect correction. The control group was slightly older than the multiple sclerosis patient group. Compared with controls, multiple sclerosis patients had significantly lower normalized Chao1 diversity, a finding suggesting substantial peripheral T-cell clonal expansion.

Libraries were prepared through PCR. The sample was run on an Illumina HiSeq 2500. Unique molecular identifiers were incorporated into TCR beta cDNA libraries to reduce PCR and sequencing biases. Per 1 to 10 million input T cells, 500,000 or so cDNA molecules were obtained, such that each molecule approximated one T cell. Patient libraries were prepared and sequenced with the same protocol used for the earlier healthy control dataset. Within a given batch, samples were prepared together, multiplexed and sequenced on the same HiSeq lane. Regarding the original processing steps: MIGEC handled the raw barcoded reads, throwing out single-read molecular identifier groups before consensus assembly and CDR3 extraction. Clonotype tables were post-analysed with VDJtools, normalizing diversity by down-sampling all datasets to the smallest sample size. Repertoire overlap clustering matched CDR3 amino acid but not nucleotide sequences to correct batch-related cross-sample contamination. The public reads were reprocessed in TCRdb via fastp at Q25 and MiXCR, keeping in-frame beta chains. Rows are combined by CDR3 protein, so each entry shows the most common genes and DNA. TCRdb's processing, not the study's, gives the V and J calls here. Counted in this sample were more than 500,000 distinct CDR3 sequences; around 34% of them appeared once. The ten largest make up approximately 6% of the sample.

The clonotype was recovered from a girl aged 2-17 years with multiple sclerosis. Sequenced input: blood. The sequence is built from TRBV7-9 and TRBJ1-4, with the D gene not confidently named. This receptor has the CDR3 CASSLAEEILELFF. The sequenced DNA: TGTGCCAGCAGCTTAGCGGAGGAGATTCTGGAACTGTTTTTT.